These 26 T cell receptor beta chains share one sample of origin, sequenced in a study of T cell repertoires in ileal Crohn's disease. Using immunoSEQ multiplex PCR, the repertoire was profiled, and TCRdb retains in-frame clones only, with some absent. Here the sample spans approximately 19,000 clones, 60% to 75% being singletons. Time point specified: neoterminal ileum biopsy at postoperative endoscopy, about 6 months after surgery. The sequenced material came from ileal tissue. These TCRs come from an adult with Crohn's disease.

This chain connects TRBV7-9 to TRBJ2-7; 9 bases line up with TRBD2. The CDR3 consists of 13 residues. Germline CDR1 is SEHNR and CDR2 is FQNEAQ (reference sequence). J was trimmed by 3 bases and V by 3 bases; bases with no gene match: 0. The DNA of the CDR3 is TGTGCCAGCAGCTTTAGCGGGAGCTACGAGCAGTACTTC. Its translation: CASSFSGSYEQYF.

The chain uses TRBV19 and TRBJ2-6; 7 bases map to TRBD1. Trimming removed 2 bases from V and 0 bases from J; junction bases left unmatched: 4. Germline assignment: CDR1 LNHDA and CDR2 SQIVND (reference sequence). The CDR3 has 17 residues. CDR3 loop: CASSIRSGGSGANVLTF. CDR3 DNA: TGTGCCAGTAGTATAAGGTCAGGGGGCTCTGGGGCCAACGTCCTGACTTTC.

The V gene is TRBV7-8, the J gene TRBJ1-5; D unresolved. In germline, CDR1 is SGHVS, CDR2 FQNEAQ. CDR3 length: 12 amino acids. Trimming removed 1 base at V and 9 bases at J, with 7 bases between. CDR3 sequence reads: CASSLDRGPQHF. The CDR3 DNA reads as TGTGCCAGCAGCTTAGATCGAGGGCCCCAGCATTTT.

The table lists this clone with a few counts. The V call is TRBV7-2, the J call TRBJ2-7; 8 bases agree with TRBD2. Germline lookup yields CDR1 SGHTA and CDR2 FQGNSA. After removal of 5 bases from V and 4 bases from J, the junction contained 13 bases not matched to a gene. CDR3 length: 16 residues. The CDR3 is CASSPGRGAPEYEQYF. The CDR3 DNA reads as TGTGCCAGCAGCCCCGGGCGGGGGGCCCCTGAGTACGAGCAGTACTTC.

This clone was seen just once. The CDR3 coding sequence is TGTGCCAGCAGCTCGGGACTAGCTGGGGAGACCCAGTACTTC. It is translated as CASSSGLAGETQYF. V and J are TRBV11-1 and TRBJ2-5, with 9 bases matching TRBD2. The germline V gene has CDR1 SGHAT and CDR2 FQDESV (reference sequence). This CDR3 is 14 amino acids long. The V and J ends lost 4 bases and 5 bases, in that order; junction bases with no gene match: 5.

The chain is built from TRBV30 and TRBJ1-3, with D perhaps matching TRBD1 (6 bases). The V gene lost 7 bases and the J gene lost 3 bases, with 10 bases spanning the gap. Germline lookup yields CDR1 GTSNPN and CDR2 SVGIG (reference sequence). The CDR3 has 12 amino acids. CDR3 DNA sequence: TGTGCCTCACAGGGTGGTGGAAACACCATATATTTT. It encodes CASQGGGNTIYF.

The chain recombines TRBV4-1 with TRBJ1-5; 8 bases agree with TRBD1. V dropped 6 bases and J dropped 4; count of bases not matched to a gene: 8. Germline CDR1 MGHRA, CDR2 YSYEKL. The CDR3 covers 15 residues. The CDR3 region has the DNA TGCGCCAGCAGAGCGGGACAGGTGGAAAATCAGCCCCAGCATTTT. This gives the protein CASRAGQVENQPQHF.

V usage is TRBV4-1 and J usage is TRBJ2-3; D perhaps matches TRBD2 (7 bases). Trimming cost V 5 bases and J 2 bases, with 14 bases left between them. This CDR3 contains 15 residues. Germline assignment: CDR1 MGHRA and CDR2 YSYEKL. The CDR3 sequence is CASSERGGFTDTQYF. In nucleotides, the CDR3 is TGCGCCAGCAGCGAAAGGGGGGGGTTCACAGATACGCAGTATTTT.

In nucleotides, the CDR3 is TGCGCCAGCAGCCAACTCACAGGGTCCTACGAGCAGTACTTC. Translating it yields CASSQLTGSYEQYF. The chain recombines TRBV5-1 with TRBJ2-7; D might be TRBD1 (6 bases). This CDR3 is built from 14 residues. V shed 4 bases and J shed 1 base, with 12 bases lying between them. The V gene's germline CDR1 is SGHRS and CDR2 YFSETQ. Complete variable domain (other parts from reference TRBV5-1 and TRBJ2-7): KAGVTQTPRYLIKTRGQQVTLSCSPISGHRSVSWYQQTPGQGLQFLFEYFSETQRNKGNFPGRFSGRQFSNSRSEMNVSTLELGDSALYLCASSQLTGSYEQYFGPGTRLTVT.

In this sample, this clone turned up a few times. V usage is TRBV14 and J usage is TRBJ2-3; D call uncertain. CDR1 is SGHDN, CDR2 FVKESK, per germline. The length of the CDR3 is 14 residues. V dropped 0 bases and J dropped 10 bases, with 14 bases sitting between them. Here the CDR3 reads CASSQEAVWNPQYF. The CDR3 nucleotides are TGTGCCAGCAGCCAAGAGGCGGTGTGGAACCCGCAGTATTTT.

This clone has a single count. The CDR3 sequence: CASSLGQRQETQYF. The CDR3 bases are TGTGCCAGCAGCCTGGGACAAAGACAAGAGACCCAGTACTTC. V usage is TRBV7-9 and J usage is TRBJ2-5; D perhaps matches TRBD1 (6 bases). Trimming removed 5 bases from V and 2 bases from J, with 12 bases in between. The germline V gene encodes CDR1 SEHNR and CDR2 FQNEAQ (reference sequence). The CDR3 has 14 residues.

The chain couples TRBV7-9 to TRBJ2-3, with TRBD1 matching 9 bases. There are 15 residues in the CDR3. Germline CDR1 and CDR2: SEHNR and FQNEAQ (reference sequence). Germline trimming cut 5 bases from V and 1 base from J; bases unmatched to any gene: 4. The CDR3 loop is CASSQDRGRTDTQYF. CDR3 DNA sequence: TGTGCCAGCAGCCAGGACAGGGGACGCACAGATACGCAGTATTTT.

The CDR3 DNA reads as TGTGCCACCAGCAGAGATCTCGGCGGTGAGCAGTACTTC. This gives the protein CATSRDLGGEQYF. The chain has TRBV15 and TRBJ2-7, with no clear D. The germline CDR1 and CDR2 sequences are LNHNV and YYDKDF (reference sequence). V was trimmed by 0 bases and J by 7 bases, leaving 10 bases between them. The CDR3 sequence is 13 residues long.

This chain links TRBV30 with TRBJ1-4, with D perhaps TRBD1 (5 bases). V gave up 0 bases and J gave up 7 bases, with 15 bases separating them. The CDR3 spans 15 residues. Germline CDR1 is GTSNPN and CDR2 is SVGIG (reference sequence). CDR3 bases: TGTGCCTGGAGTGTACGCCGGAGCGGGGCTGAAAAACTGTTTTTT. Translation: CAWSVRRSGAEKLFF.

This rearrangement joins TRBV5-4 to TRBJ2-2; TRBD2 is a possible D gene (5 bases). The CDR3 spans 15 residues. The germline V and J ends were trimmed by 0 bases and 7 bases, with 13 bases remaining between them. Germline V CDR1 and CDR2: SGHNT, YYREEE (reference sequence). The CDR3 nucleotides are TGTGCCAGCAGCTTGGTCCGGGGTGATGTCGGGGAGCTGTTTTTT. It translates to CASSLVRGDVGELFF.

The chain carries TRBV2 and TRBJ2-7; D remains unclear. V was pared by 4 bases and J by 0 bases, with 10 bases between. The CDR3 sequence is 14 residues long. Germline CDR1 SNHLY, CDR2 FYNNEI. CDR3 coding DNA: TGTGCCAGCAGTGTGAGGCTGAGCTCCTACGAGCAGTACTTC. Residues: CASSVRLSSYEQYF.

The chain recombines TRBV2 with TRBJ1-1, with a possible D match to TRBD1 (5 bases). This CDR3 is 14 amino acids long. Trimming pared 10 bases from V and 0 bases from J, leaving 15 bases between. Germline CDR1 is SNHLY and CDR2 is FYNNEI. The CDR3 coding sequence is TGTGCCACAATGTCAGGGTTTATGAACACTGAAGCTTTCTTT. This sequence encodes CATMSGFMNTEAFF.

This clone was recorded only once. The chain uses TRBV10-1 and TRBJ2-1; D not certain. Germline CDR1 and CDR2: WNHNN and SYGVQD (reference sequence). The CDR3 sequence is 14 residues long. V was shortened by 0 bases and J by 3 bases, with 6 bases between the two germline ends. The CDR3 coding sequence is TGCGCCAGCAGTGAGTCGGGCCGCTACAATGAGCAGTTCTTC. This sequence encodes CASSESGRYNEQFF.

The rearrangement uses TRBV2 and TRBJ2-7, with 7 bases aligning to TRBD2. Trimming at V came to 5 bases and at J to 2 bases, leaving 0 bases not matched to a gene. The CDR3 has 12 residues. Per the germline V gene, CDR1 is SNHLY and CDR2 is FYNNEI. As DNA, the CDR3 is TGTGCCAGCAGTAGCGGGGCCTACGAGCAGTACTTC. Residues: CASSSGAYEQYF. The whole variable domain, filled in from reference TRBV2 and TRBJ2-7, reads EPEVTQTPSHQVTQMGQEVILRCVPISNHLYFYWYRQILGQKVEFLVSFYNNEISEKSEIFDDQFSVERPDGSNFTLKIRSTKLEDSAMYFCASSSGAYEQYFGPGTRLTVT.

This chain connects TRBV2 to TRBJ1-2, with 8 bases identical to TRBD1. CDR1 SNHLY and CDR2 FYNNEI come from the germline V gene. The CDR3 runs to 14 residues. V was clipped by 7 bases and J by 5 bases; unmatched bases: 9. CDR3 coding DNA: TGTGCCAGCAATTTCGACAGGGGTAGTTATGGCTACACCTTC. Translating gives CASNFDRGSYGYTF.

The genes are TRBV29-1 and TRBJ1-1; 7 positions match TRBD1. After removal of 0 bases from V and 1 base from J, the junction contained 5 bases not matched to a gene. The CDR3 is made up of 15 amino acids. Germline V lookup: CDR1 SQVTM, CDR2 ANQGSEA. The CDR3 bases are TGCAGCGTTGAAGATGGGCAGGGGGGGAACACTGAAGCTTTCTTT. This gives the protein CSVEDGQGGNTEAFF.

This clone was detected a few times. This rearrangement joins TRBV5-1 to TRBJ2-1; 10 nucleotides match TRBD1. CDR1 and CDR2 from the germline V gene are SGHRS and YFSETQ. The V gene end was trimmed by 2 bases and the J gene end by 4 bases; junction bases not matched to a gene: 3. This CDR3 is built from 15 residues. The DNA of the CDR3 is TGCGCCAGCAGCTTTAGGGGACAGGGGTACAATGAGCAGTTCTTC. It is translated as CASSFRGQGYNEQFF.

J is TRBJ2-5 and V is TRBV5-1, with D possibly being TRBD2 (6 bases). CDR1 and CDR2 from the germline V gene are SGHRS and YFSETQ. The CDR3 spans 13 residues. V lost 2 bases, J lost 5 bases, and 10 bases lay in between. The CDR3 coding sequence is TGCGCCAGCAGCTTTACGGGAGACGAGACCCAGTACTTC. It is translated as CASSFTGDETQYF.

The chain is built from TRBV5-1 and TRBJ2-1; 11 positions agree with TRBD2. This CDR3 is built from 14 residues. After removal of 4 bases from V and 10 bases from J, the junction contained 7 bases not matched to a gene. The germline V gene encodes CDR1 SGHRS and CDR2 YFSETQ. The CDR3 nucleotides are TGCGCCAGCAGCCTTAGCGGGAGGGCCTTGGAGCAGTTCTTC. Protein sequence: CASSLSGRALEQFF.

This clone was counted a few times. The chain couples TRBV5-1 to TRBJ2-3; D is perhaps TRBD2 (6 bases). The germline V gene has CDR1 SGHRS and CDR2 YFSETQ. Trimming shortened V by 1 base and J by 2 bases, and 11 bases separated the two germline ends. The CDR3 covers 15 residues. The CDR3 here is CASSLSSGNTDTQYF. CDR3 nucleotides: TGCGCCAGCAGCTTGAGTAGCGGAAACACAGATACGCAGTATTTT.

The chain joins TRBV6-5 to TRBJ2-7; 9 bases are shared with TRBD1. CDR3 length: 15 residues. Germline V gene lookup returns CDR1 MNHEY and CDR2 SVGAGI. The J segment lost 9 bases and the V segment lost 2 bases, leaving 11 bases of the junction unmatched. The CDR3 bases are TGTGCCAGCAGTTACGGGACAGGGTTAGACCTTGTGCAGTACTTC. Its translation is CASSYGTGLDLVQYF.